The sequence of this T cell receptor beta chain was determined in a study of Graves' ophthalmopathy and Graves' hyperthyroidism. Study results and caveats: Blood also harbored most expanded thyroid clonotypes above 0.001 frequency. Forecasting of ophthalmopathy progression by the model achieved roughly 69% sensitivity and around 77% specificity.

Amplifying from RNA transcripts, the study obtained TCR beta CDR3 regions. HTBI-primed first-round RT-PCR preceded second-round multiplex PCR. MiXCR, run by TCRdb on the multiplex PCR reads, gives a single entry per CDR3 protein. The table has 150,000 to 200,000 distinct CDR3 sequences, around two fifths seen once. Ophthalmopathy was moderately-to-severely active, CAS at least 3, NOSPECS at least 4, lasting under 3 months. A word on this clonotype: The antigen remains unidentified.

The CDR3 runs to 13 residues. Germline V CDR1 and CDR2: LNHDA, SQIVND (reference sequence). V was trimmed by 3 bases and J by 4 bases, leaving 10 bases between them. The sequenced sample consisted of peripheral blood. The sequence was collected from a middle-aged woman with Graves' ophthalmopathy. This rearrangement joins TRBV19 to TRBJ2-7; a possible D gene is TRBD2 (6 bases). CDR3 nucleotides: TGTGCCAGTAGTATCGGCAGCGGGTACGAGCAGTACTTC. Translating gives CASSIGSGYEQYF.